A selection of T cell receptor beta chains follows, all from one sample in a study of Ad26.COV2.S vaccination and SARS-CoV-2 variants. Measured with immunoSEQ multiplex PCR; TCRdb has only the in-frame clones, and not every one. Altogether 250,000 to 300,000 clones are present, about 89% being singletons, with the ten largest covering around 3%. The sample was peripheral blood, taken in a trial of Ad26.COV2.S vaccine versus placebo. These TCRs come from a person between 18 and 60 years old who received the Ad26.COV2.S COVID-19 vaccine or a placebo. Both conserved end residues are part of each CDR3. Fields, in order: CDR3 protein, CDR3 DNA, D gene, V gene, J gene, clone size, CDR3 length. A D gene is named only where the DNA matches it firmly. Only some rows state a clone size, as once, few, many or a class for expanded clones.

CASSPRQGGGTGELFF	TGTGCCAGCAGCCCCCGACAGGGAGGCGGCACCGGGGAGCTGTTTTTT	.	TRBV11-3	TRBJ2-2	once	16
CASSPPGTGKCTF	TGTGCCAGCAGTCCACCCGGGACAGGGAAGTGCACCTTC	TRBD1	TRBV12-3/TRBV12-4	TRBJ1-2	.	13
CSVLQGVRTEAFF	TGCAGCGTTCTTCAGGGAGTGCGCACTGAAGCTTTCTTT	.	TRBV29-1	TRBJ1-1	.	13
CASSSGTSINTQYF	TGTGCCAGCAGCTCAGGGACTAGCATAAATACGCAGTATTTT	TRBD2	TRBV11-3	TRBJ2-3	.	14
CASTAGVFTEAFF	TGTGCCAGCACCGCAGGGGTCTTCACTGAAGCTTTCTTT	.	TRBV6-5	TRBJ1-1	.	13
CASSEVSGTTEAFF	TGTGCCAGCAGTGAAGTGTCAGGGACGACTGAAGCTTTCTTT	.	TRBV6-1	TRBJ1-1	once	14
CASSSGGEQYF	TGTGCCAGCAGCTCAGGGGGCGAGCAGTACTTC	TRBD1	TRBV5-4	TRBJ2-7	.	11
CASSRTGAYEQYF	TGTGCCAGCAGTCGAACAGGGGCCTACGAGCAGTACTTC	TRBD1	TRBV12-3/TRBV12-4	TRBJ2-7	.	13
CSYSYKDTQYF	TGCAGCTACTCGTATAAAGATACGCAGTATTTT	.	TRBV20-1	TRBJ2-3	once	11
CASSDSVPNTEAFF	TGTGCCAGCAGTGATTCGGTGCCGAACACTGAAGCTTTCTTT	.	TRBV2	TRBJ1-1	.	14
CASKPGQALYGYTF	TGTGCCAGCAAACCGGGACAGGCGCTATATGGCTACACCTTC	TRBD1	TRBV6-5	TRBJ1-2	.	14
CASSVEVEDEQYF	TGTGCCAGCAGCGTAGAGGTGGAAGACGAGCAGTACTTC	.	TRBV9	TRBJ2-7	.	13
CASSQGTSGGRYNEQFF	TGTGCCAGCAGCCAAGGGACTAGCGGGGGGAGATACAATGAGCAGTTCTTC	TRBD2	TRBV3-1/TRBV3-2	TRBJ2-1	few	17
CASSEMDLRGKLFF	TGTGCCAGCAGCGAGATGGACCTCAGGGGGAAACTGTTTTTT	TRBD1	TRBV6-5	TRBJ1-4	.	14
CASSLTDLNTEAFF	TGCGCCAGCAGCCTGACAGACTTGAACACTGAAGCTTTCTTT	.	TRBV5-1	TRBJ1-1	.	14
CATSRERASSYEQYF	TGTGCCACCAGCAGAGAGAGGGCCAGCTCCTACGAGCAGTACTTC	.	TRBV15	TRBJ2-7	few	15
CASSPAAVASGNTIYF	TGTGCCAGCTCACCGGCGGCAGTGGCCTCTGGAAACACCATATATTTT	.	TRBV18	TRBJ1-3	.	16
CASSLAGTGDREQYF	TGTGCCAGCAGCTTGGCAGGGACAGGGGATCGAGAGCAGTACTTC	TRBD1	TRBV5-4	TRBJ2-7	.	15